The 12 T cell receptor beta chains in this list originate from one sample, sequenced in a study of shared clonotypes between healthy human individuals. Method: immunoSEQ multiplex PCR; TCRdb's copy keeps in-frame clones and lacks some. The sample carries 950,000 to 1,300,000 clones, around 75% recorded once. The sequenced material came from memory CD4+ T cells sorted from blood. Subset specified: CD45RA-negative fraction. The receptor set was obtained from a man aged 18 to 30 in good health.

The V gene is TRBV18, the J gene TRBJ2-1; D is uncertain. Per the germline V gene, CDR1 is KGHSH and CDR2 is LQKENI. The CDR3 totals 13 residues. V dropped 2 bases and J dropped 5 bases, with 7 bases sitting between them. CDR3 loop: CASSPVRDNEQFF. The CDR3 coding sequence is TGTGCCAGCTCACCAGTCCGGGACAATGAGCAGTTCTTC.

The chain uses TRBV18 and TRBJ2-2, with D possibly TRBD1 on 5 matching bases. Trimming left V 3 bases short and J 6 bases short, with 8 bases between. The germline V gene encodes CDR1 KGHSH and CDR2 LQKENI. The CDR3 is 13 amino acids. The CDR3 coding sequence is TGTGCCAGCTCACCGCTAGGGGCCGGGGAGCTGTTTTTT. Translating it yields CASSPLGAGELFF.

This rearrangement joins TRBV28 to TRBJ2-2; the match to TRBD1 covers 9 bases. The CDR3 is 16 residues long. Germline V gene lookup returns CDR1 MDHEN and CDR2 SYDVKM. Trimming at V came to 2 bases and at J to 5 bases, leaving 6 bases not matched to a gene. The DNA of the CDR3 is TGTGCCAGCAGTTTAGAAACAGGGGGCTTGACCGGGGAGCTGTTTTTT. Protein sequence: CASSLETGGLTGELFF.

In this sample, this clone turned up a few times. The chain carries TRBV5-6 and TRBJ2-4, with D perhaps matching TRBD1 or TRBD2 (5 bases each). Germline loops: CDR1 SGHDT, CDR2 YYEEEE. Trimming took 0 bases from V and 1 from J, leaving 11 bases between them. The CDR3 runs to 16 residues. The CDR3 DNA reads TGTGCCAGCAGCTTGGACCCCAGGGACGCCAAAAACATTCAGTACTTC. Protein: CASSLDPRDAKNIQYF.

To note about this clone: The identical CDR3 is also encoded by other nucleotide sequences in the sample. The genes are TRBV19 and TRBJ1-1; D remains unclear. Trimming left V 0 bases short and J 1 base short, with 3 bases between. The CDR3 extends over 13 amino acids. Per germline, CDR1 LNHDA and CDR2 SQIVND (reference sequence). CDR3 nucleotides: TGTGCCAGTAGTATAGACAAGAACACTGAAGCTTTCTTT. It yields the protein CASSIDKNTEAFF. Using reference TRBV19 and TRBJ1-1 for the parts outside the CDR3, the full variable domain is DGGITQSPKYLFRKEGQNVTLSCEQNLNHDAMYWYRQDPGQGLRLIYYSQIVNDFQKGDIAEGYSVSREKKESFPLTVTSAQKNPTAFYLCASSIDKNTEAFFGQGTRLTVV.

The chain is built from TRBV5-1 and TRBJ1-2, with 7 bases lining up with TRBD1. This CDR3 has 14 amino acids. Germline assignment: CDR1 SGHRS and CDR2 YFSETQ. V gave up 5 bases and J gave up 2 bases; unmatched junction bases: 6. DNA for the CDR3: TGCGCCAGCAGTCCTGGACAGGAAAACTATGGCTACACCTTC. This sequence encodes CASSPGQENYGYTF.

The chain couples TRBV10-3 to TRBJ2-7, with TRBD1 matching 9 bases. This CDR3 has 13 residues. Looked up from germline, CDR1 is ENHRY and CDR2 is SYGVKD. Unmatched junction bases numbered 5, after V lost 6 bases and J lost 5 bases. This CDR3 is CAIRGQGDDEQYF. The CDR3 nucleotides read TGTGCCATCAGGGGACAGGGTGACGACGAGCAGTACTTC.

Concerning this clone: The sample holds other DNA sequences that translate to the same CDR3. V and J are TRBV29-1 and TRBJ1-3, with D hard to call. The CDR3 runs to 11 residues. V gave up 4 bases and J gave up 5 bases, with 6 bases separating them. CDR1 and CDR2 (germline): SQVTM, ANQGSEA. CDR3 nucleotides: TGCAGCGTTGTAGGGAGAAACACCATATATTTT. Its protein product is CSVVGRNTIYF.

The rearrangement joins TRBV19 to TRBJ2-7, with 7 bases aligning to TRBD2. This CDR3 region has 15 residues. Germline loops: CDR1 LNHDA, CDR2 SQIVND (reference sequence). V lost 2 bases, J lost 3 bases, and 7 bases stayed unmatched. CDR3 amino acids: CASSIKGWEGYEQYF. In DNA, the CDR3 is TGTGCCAGTAGTATAAAGGGGTGGGAGGGCTACGAGCAGTACTTC. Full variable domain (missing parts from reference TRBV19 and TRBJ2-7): DGGITQSPKYLFRKEGQNVTLSCEQNLNHDAMYWYRQDPGQGLRLIYYSQIVNDFQKGDIAEGYSVSREKKESFPLTVTSAQKNPTAFYLCASSIKGWEGYEQYFGPGTRLTVT.

CDR3 DNA sequence: TGTGCCAGCAGAATCGGGACTAGCGCTACTGAGCAGTTCTTC. The encoded protein is CASRIGTSATEQFF. This sequence joins TRBV2 and TRBJ2-1; TRBD2 matches 10 bases. V was pared by 6 bases and J by 9 bases, with 8 bases of the junction left unmatched. Germline V CDR1 and CDR2: SNHLY, FYNNEI. This CDR3 has 14 residues.

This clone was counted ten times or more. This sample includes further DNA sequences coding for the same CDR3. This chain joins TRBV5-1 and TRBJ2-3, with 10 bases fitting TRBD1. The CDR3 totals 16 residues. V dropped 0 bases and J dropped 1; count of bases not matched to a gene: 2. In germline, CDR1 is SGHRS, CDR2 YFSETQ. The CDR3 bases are TGCGCCAGCAGCTTGGGGACAGGGGGAGGCACAGATACGCAGTATTTT. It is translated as CASSLGTGGGTDTQYF.

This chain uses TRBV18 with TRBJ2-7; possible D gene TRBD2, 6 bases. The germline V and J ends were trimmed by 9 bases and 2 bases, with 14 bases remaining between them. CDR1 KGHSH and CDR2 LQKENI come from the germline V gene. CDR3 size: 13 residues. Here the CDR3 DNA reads TGTGCCAGGGATGGGGACTGTACCTACGAGCAGTACTTC. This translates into CARDGDCTYEQYF.